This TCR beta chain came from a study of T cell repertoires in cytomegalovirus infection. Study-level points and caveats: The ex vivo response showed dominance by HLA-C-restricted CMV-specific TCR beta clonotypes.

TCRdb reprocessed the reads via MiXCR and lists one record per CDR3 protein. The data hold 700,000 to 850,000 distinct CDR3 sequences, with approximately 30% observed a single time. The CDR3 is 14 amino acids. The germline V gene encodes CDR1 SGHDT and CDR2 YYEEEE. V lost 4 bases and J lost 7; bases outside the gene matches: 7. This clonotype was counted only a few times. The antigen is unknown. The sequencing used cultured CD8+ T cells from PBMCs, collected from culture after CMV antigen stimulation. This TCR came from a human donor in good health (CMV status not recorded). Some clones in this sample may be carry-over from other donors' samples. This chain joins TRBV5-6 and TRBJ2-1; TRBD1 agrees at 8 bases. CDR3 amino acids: CASSPDRGVNEQFF. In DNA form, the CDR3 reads TGTGCCAGCAGCCCTGACAGGGGAGTTAATGAGCAGTTCTTC.